The 18 T cell receptor beta chains given below trace back to one sample, sequenced in a study of CD8 T cells in ankylosing spondylitis. TCRdb analysed the 5' RACE reads with MiXCR anew, one entry per CDR3 protein. Seen here are about 150,000 distinct CDR3 sequences, roughly 30% observed once, and the top ten hold 6%. The sequencing sample was made of synovial fluid, either unsorted or a sorted T cell fraction (not recorded which). Receptors were obtained from a male donor with ankylosing spondylitis.

This clonotype occurred a few times. This chain links TRBV28 with TRBJ1-2; the D gene is possibly TRBD1 (5 bases). CDR3 length: 12 amino acids. The germline V gene encodes CDR1 MDHEN and CDR2 SYDVKM. V was pared by 6 bases and J by 8 bases, with 13 bases between. The CDR3 DNA reads TGTGCCAGCAGGAAGGACATAAAAGGCTACACCTTC. This codes for CASRKDIKGYTF.

This chain uses TRBV20-1 with TRBJ1-4; 7 nucleotides agree with TRBD1. Trimming took 3 bases from V and 4 from J; bases not matched to a gene: 5. Germline CDR1 reads DFQATT; CDR2 reads SNEGSKA (reference sequence). CDR3 length: 14 amino acids. The CDR3 nucleotides are TGCAGTGCTAGGTTGACAGGGCGTAATGAAAAACTGTTTTTT. It specifies CSARLTGRNEKLFF.

The V gene is TRBV5-1, the J gene TRBJ1-1; D may be TRBD1 (5 bases). With 1 base removed from V and 6 bases from J, the gap between germline ends came to 13 bases. In germline, CDR1 is SGHRS, CDR2 YFSETQ. The length of the CDR3 is 14 residues. This CDR3 is CASSLTGARSEAFF. Written as DNA, the CDR3 is TGCGCCAGCAGCTTGACCGGGGCCCGATCTGAAGCTTTCTTT.

The chain couples TRBV20-1 to TRBJ2-7; a possible D gene is TRBD2 (5 bases). Looked up from germline, CDR1 is DFQATT and CDR2 is SNEGSKA (reference sequence). CDR3 length: 13 amino acids. V lost 7 bases and J lost 5, with 18 bases in between. The DNA for the CDR3 is TGCAGTGTCCCAAGCGGACCTACCCACGAGCAGTACTTC. It codes for CSVPSGPTHEQYF.

J is TRBJ2-5 and V is TRBV29-1; possibly TRBD1 or TRBD2 for D (6 bases each). V shed 3 bases and J shed 4 bases, with 18 bases lying between them. CDR1 is SQVTM, CDR2 ANQGSEA, per germline. This CDR3 spans 15 amino acids. The CDR3: CSVERGVGVGETQYF. DNA of the CDR3: TGCAGCGTTGAGAGGGGGGTCGGAGTAGGAGAGACCCAGTACTTC.

This chain uses TRBV7-3 with TRBJ2-2, with TRBD1 as a possible D gene (5 bases). Germline CDR1 and CDR2: SGHTA and FQGTGA. The V end lost 5 bases, the J end lost 0 bases, and 19 bases lay between the germline ends. CDR3 length: 18 amino acids. The CDR3 sequence: CASSQTPQGLPNTGELFF. CDR3 in DNA: TGTGCCAGCAGCCAAACCCCTCAGGGTCTGCCGAACACCGGGGAGCTGTTTTTT.

This clonotype was observed once. The rearrangement links TRBV20-1 to TRBJ1-2; D is unclear. Trimming cost V 3 bases and J 1 base, with 9 bases left between them. The germline gives CDR1 DFQATT, CDR2 SNEGSKA (reference sequence). This CDR3 contains 13 residues. CDR3 amino acids: CSARRRNNYGYTF. DNA of the CDR3: TGCAGTGCTAGGAGAAGGAATAACTATGGCTACACCTTC.

The chain is built from TRBV5-1 and TRBJ2-7; D remains unclear. CDR3 size: 16 residues. Germline values: CDR1 SGHRS, CDR2 YFSETQ. V was clipped by 7 bases and J by 5 bases, with 25 bases between them. The CDR3 region has the DNA TGCGCCAGCGGCCAGGACGTCACGAGTGGTTGGGACGAGCAGTACTTC. Encoded protein: CASGQDVTSGWDEQYF.

The chain joins TRBV5-1 to TRBJ1-4; TRBD1 aligns across 9 bases. Germline V lookup: CDR1 SGHRS, CDR2 YFSETQ. There are 17 residues in the CDR3. V dropped 3 bases and J dropped 5; count of bases not matched to a gene: 11. The CDR3 coding sequence is TGCGCCAGCAGCTCAGGGCAGAACAGGGGGCCCAATGAAAAACTGTTTTTT. As protein: CASSSGQNRGPNEKLFF.

This clonotype was counted only a few times. V and J are TRBV5-1 and TRBJ2-3; possible D gene TRBD2, 6 bases. The CDR3 is made up of 17 amino acids. With 2 bases removed from V and 3 bases from J, the gap between germline ends came to 19 bases. In germline, CDR1 is SGHRS, CDR2 YFSETQ. CDR3 DNA: TGCGCCAGCAGCTTCCCAGGGAGAGCGGGTGCTACAGATACGCAGTATTTT. This codes for CASSFPGRAGATDTQYF.

This clonotype was counted a few times. This rearrangement joins TRBV30 to TRBJ2-1; 9 bases match TRBD1. Germline trimming cut 3 bases from V and 7 bases from J; bases unmatched to any gene: 10. Germline assignment: CDR1 GTSNPN and CDR2 SVGIG (reference sequence). The CDR3 covers 15 residues. This chain's CDR3 is CAWRTGDRDLNEQFF. The CDR3 coding sequence is TGTGCCTGGAGGACCGGGGACAGGGATTTGAATGAGCAGTTCTTC.

The chain uses TRBV3-1 and TRBJ2-3; D is unresolved. This CDR3 is 15 amino acids long. V shed 0 bases and J shed 4 bases, with 11 bases lying between them. Germline values: CDR1 LGHDT, CDR2 YNNKEL (reference sequence). This CDR3 reads CASSQESGWADTQYF. The CDR3 DNA reads TGTGCCAGCAGCCAAGAATCTGGGTGGGCAGATACGCAGTATTTT.

There are many counts of this clonotype. In DNA, the CDR3 is TGTGCCAGCAGCATAAGCGGGGGGGGATTCTCCTACAATGAGCAGTTCTTC. It translates to CASSISGGGFSYNEQFF. V and J are TRBV7-3 and TRBJ2-1, with TRBD2 identical over 10 bases. The germline CDR1 and CDR2 sequences are SGHTA and FQGTGA. Germline trimming cut 5 bases from V and 0 bases from J; bases unmatched to any gene: 7. CDR3 size: 17 residues.

This clonotype has a handful of counts. J is TRBJ2-7 and V is TRBV2, with TRBD2 as a possible D gene (6 bases). The CDR3 runs 14 residues. V was clipped by 7 bases and J by 5 bases, with 18 bases between them. The germline CDR1 and CDR2 sequences are SNHLY and FYNNEI. The CDR3 coding sequence is TGTGCCAGCAACCTAGGCGGGACGGTTAACGAGCAGTACTTC. Its translation: CASNLGGTVNEQYF.

The chain combines TRBV24-1 with TRBJ1-5; D is uncertain. The length of the CDR3 is 14 residues. Trimming pared 0 bases from V and 6 bases from J, leaving 8 bases between. From germline, CDR1 is KGHDR and CDR2 SFDVKD. The CDR3 is CATSDLRSSQPQHF. The CDR3 DNA reads TGTGCCACCAGTGATTTGCGGTCCTCTCAGCCCCAGCATTTT.

CDR3 sequence (DNA): TGTGCCAGCAGCCAACTGAGTGGAGGCTACACCTTC. As protein: CASSQLSGGYTF. The gene calls are TRBV3-1 and TRBJ1-2; D unresolved. Germline loops: CDR1 LGHDT, CDR2 YNNKEL (reference sequence). The CDR3 is made up of 12 amino acids. Trimming removed 2 bases from V and 8 bases from J, with 9 bases in between. The full variable domain, with the rest looked up from reference TRBV3-1 and TRBJ1-2, is DTAVSQTPKYLVTQMGNDKSIKCEQNLGHDTMYWYKQDSKKFLKIMFSYNNKELIINETVPNRFSPKSPDKAHLNLHINSLELGDSAVYFCASSQLSGGYTFGSGTRLTVV.

The genes are TRBV19 and TRBJ2-7; TRBD1 matches at 7 bases. The germline gives CDR1 LNHDA, CDR2 SQIVND (reference sequence). V lost 4 bases, J lost 2 bases, and 5 bases stayed unmatched. The CDR3 length is 14 residues. The CDR3 loop reads CASSTTGIPYEQYF. In nucleotides, the CDR3 is TGTGCCAGTAGTACGACAGGGATACCCTACGAGCAGTACTTC.

V usage is TRBV28 and J usage is TRBJ2-7, with 12 bases aligning to TRBD1. J gave up 5 bases and V 7 bases, and 3 bases lay outside the gene matches. The V gene's germline CDR1 is MDHEN and CDR2 SYDVKM. CDR3 length: 13 residues. The CDR3 sequence: CASMGTGGHEQYF. Written as DNA, the CDR3 is TGTGCCAGCATGGGGACAGGGGGCCACGAGCAGTACTTC.